This T cell receptor beta chain derives from a study of blood T cell repertoires in COVID-19 (dated by TCRdb to 2018 to 2020). Context from the whole study: The collaborator samples originated in the United States, Italy and Spain and spanned the acute and convalescent phases of COVID-19. Where available, HLA class I and class II types were obtained from metadata supplied by the sample provider rather than from assay-based typing. Nearly every sample came with metadata listing a de-identified subject ID, COVID-19 status, age in years and sex. Subjects who had been exposed to COVID-19, were actively infected with it, or had recovered from it provided the deeply sampled blood TCRbeta repertoires that made up the dataset. A freely available public database, intended as a resource for researchers studying the immune response to SARS-CoV-2, is where the repertoires were released. The samples were drawn from the first 160 participants of the ongoing ImmuneRACE study and from more than 1,000 subjects provided by 6 global collaborators. The material from the prospective study consisted of cDNA or gDNA derived from T cells, B-cell-depleted T cells, or PBMCs.

Paper-wide results and their limitations: The quantity of clinical and demographic metadata differed by source and by participant and was supplied without curation.

With respect to this clone: Its antigen specificity is not known. No base quality information exists; no much larger clone differs at one position.

Clipping removes 2 bases from V and 5 bases from J, with 5 as the unmatched junction base count. The CDR3 covers 14 residues, taking in both the cysteine and the phenylalanine. Just the 42-base CDR3 DNA is kept, in frame starting at base 1. The germline V gene sets CDR1 to SGHDT and CDR2 to YYEEEE. Participants in the prospective study were aged roughly 18 to 100 years, lived in some 24 United States geographic areas, and enrolled through a virtual design. In the prospective study, participants were assigned to cohorts based on the clinical history participants reported in a screening survey and a study questionnaire. Each participant in the prospective study had whole blood, serum and a nasopharyngeal or oropharyngeal swab collected by mobile phlebotomists. Additional blood draws and questionnaires over a 2-month period could optionally be provided by prospective study participants. Before DNA extraction, prospective study blood samples were shipped either frozen or at room temperature.

The immunoSEQ Assay, a bias-controlled multiplex PCR, was used to amplify TCRbeta CDR3 regions from genomic DNA. Regarding the original processing steps: Nucleated cell counts per sample were estimated from amplification of reference gene primers within the assay. To quantify the absolute abundance of each unique TCRbeta CDR3 rearrangement, sequence reads were collapsed and filtered. For each sample, productive Simpson clonality was calculated by taking the square root of Simpson's diversity index across productive rearrangements. The table comes from immuneACCESS by way of TCRdb, which keeps in-frame sequences with V and J called. Part of the clones is missing from these tables; in studies checked, under half for an unresolved V gene and the rest for unknown reasons. V and J calls and clone size come straight from that table; D and trimming were deduced from the DNA. The sample contains fewer than 200,000 clones, 70% to 85% of them found a single time. The biggest ten clones account for 4.5% to 6.5% of the sample.

The chain links TRBV5-6 with TRBJ1-1, and 8 bases in between align with TRBD1. This sequence was found in a woman aged 55-69 years with acute COVID-19. The sequencing sample was made of PBMCs or T cells enriched from blood (not recorded which). The CDR3 here reads CASSLTGGITEAFF. The nucleotide sequence is TGTGCCAGCAGCTTAACAGGGGGTATTACTGAAGCTTTCTTT.